This is a list of T cell receptor beta chains from one sample in a study of Ad26.COV2.S vaccination and SARS-CoV-2 variants. TCRdb keeps only in-frame clones here, not all; method: immunoSEQ multiplex PCR. This table has about 400,000 clones, about nine tenths appearing once. The sequencing here drew on peripheral blood, taken in a trial of Ad26.COV2.S vaccine versus placebo. The receptors here all came from a person between 18 and 59 years old who received the Ad26.COV2.S COVID-19 vaccine or a placebo. The CDR3 runs from the conserved cysteine through the conserved F or W. The order of the fields is CDR3 protein, CDR3 DNA, clone size, V gene, D gene, J gene. D genes are given only for firm matches. Size tells how often a clone was seen (once, few, many) or the class of an expanded clone, and some rows leave it out.

CDR3: CASSRIGRDYSSYNEQFF; DNA: TGTGCCAGCAGTCGAATTGGGAGGGATTATAGCTCCTACAATGAGCAGTTCTTC; size: NA; V: TRBV5-5; D: TRBD2; J: TRBJ2-1
CDR3: CASSPGVVRGGYGYTF; DNA: TGTGCCAGCAGCCCGGGGGTTGTTAGGGGAGGCTATGGCTACACCTTC; size: NA; V: TRBV3-1/TRBV3-2; D: NA; J: TRBJ1-2
CDR3: CASSLVPDMDYGYTF; DNA: TGCGCCAGCAGCTTGGTCCCGGACATGGACTATGGCTACACCTTC; size: NA; V: TRBV5-1; D: NA; J: TRBJ1-2
CDR3: CASSLDSKADTQYF; DNA: TGTGCCAGCAGCCTCGACAGTAAGGCAGATACGCAGTATTTT; size: NA; V: TRBV5-4; D: NA; J: TRBJ2-3
CDR3: CASSPHGQYIDGYTF; DNA: TGTGCCAGCAGTCCACACGGACAGTATATCGATGGCTACACCTTC; size: NA; V: TRBV3-1/TRBV3-2; D: NA; J: TRBJ1-2
CDR3: CASHRGGTGYNTEAFF; DNA: TGTGCCAGCCACCGAGGGGGGACGGGTTATAACACTGAAGCTTTCTTT; size: once; V: TRBV19; D: NA; J: TRBJ1-1
CDR3: CASSLVQGAETQYF; DNA: TGTGCCAGCAGTTTAGTACAGGGGGCGGAGACCCAGTACTTC; size: NA; V: TRBV27; D: TRBD1; J: TRBJ2-5
CDR3: CASSHRDRIYNEQFF; DNA: TGTGCCAGCAGTCACCGGGACAGAATCTACAATGAGCAGTTCTTC; size: NA; V: TRBV27; D: TRBD1; J: TRBJ2-1
CDR3: CASSPRRGGPSTDTQYF; DNA: TGTGCCAGCAGTCCCCGGAGGGGGGGGCCTAGCACAGATACGCAGTATTTT; size: NA; V: TRBV6-2/TRBV6-3; D: NA; J: TRBJ2-3
CDR3: CASSPPRVGAANTIYF; DNA: TGTGCCAGCTCACCACCGCGGGTCGGAGCGGCGAACACCATATATTTT; size: few; V: TRBV18; D: NA; J: TRBJ1-3
CDR3: CASSYSRTGVRTEAFF; DNA: TGTGCCAGCAGTTACTCGAGGACAGGGGTACGCACTGAAGCTTTCTTT; size: few; V: TRBV6-2/TRBV6-3; D: TRBD1; J: TRBJ1-1
CDR3: CASSPGGEQYF; DNA: TGTGCCAGCAGCCCCGGGGGGGAGCAGTACTTC; size: NA; V: TRBV27; D: TRBD2; J: TRBJ2-7
CDR3: CATLGANEQFF; DNA: TGTGCCACCCTAGGGGCAAATGAGCAGTTCTTC; size: once; V: TRBV28; D: NA; J: TRBJ2-1
CDR3: CASSQGVGEANYGYTF; DNA: TGTGCCAGCAGCCAAGGGGTGGGGGAGGCTAACTATGGCTACACCTTC; size: NA; V: TRBV3-1/TRBV3-2; D: NA; J: TRBJ1-2
CDR3: CSARLNTEAFF; DNA: TGCAGTGCTAGACTGAACACTGAAGCTTTCTTT; size: NA; V: TRBV20-1; D: NA; J: TRBJ1-1
CDR3: CASRTRGSYEQYF; DNA: TGTGCCAGCAGGACGCGGGGCTCCTACGAGCAGTACTTC; size: NA; V: TRBV28; D: NA; J: TRBJ2-7
CDR3: CASSFRWAAHQPQHF; DNA: TGTGCCAGCAGCTTCCGGTGGGCAGCCCATCAGCCCCAGCATTTT; size: NA; V: TRBV11-3; D: NA; J: TRBJ1-5
CDR3: CASSPPPEQFF; DNA: TGTGCCAGCAGCCCCCCCCCTGAGCAGTTCTTC; size: NA; V: TRBV7-9; D: NA; J: TRBJ2-1
CDR3: CASSDRLWGGSTDTQYF; DNA: TGTGCCAGCAGTGACAGATTGTGGGGGGGTAGCACAGATACGCAGTATTTT; size: NA; V: TRBV6-2/TRBV6-3; D: TRBD2; J: TRBJ2-3
CDR3: CASSQSGGTSDRGPYNEQFF; DNA: TGCGCCAGCAGTCAATCGGGGGGAACCTCGGACAGGGGGCCCTACAATGAGCAGTTCTTC; size: NA; V: TRBV23-1; D: TRBD1; J: TRBJ2-1
CDR3: CASSQEAGRLGGNTIYF; DNA: TGCGCCAGCAGCCAAGAGGCAGGGAGGTTGGGAGGAAACACCATATATTTT; size: NA; V: TRBV4-1; D: NA; J: TRBJ1-3
CDR3: CASSPGQGVHLNGYTF; DNA: TGTGCCAGCAGTCCGGGACAGGGGGTTCACTTGAATGGCTACACCTTC; size: NA; V: TRBV27; D: TRBD1; J: TRBJ1-2
CDR3: CASTKHLTYGYTF; DNA: TGTGCCAGCACCAAGCACCTTACCTATGGCTACACCTTC; size: NA; V: TRBV12-3/TRBV12-4; D: NA; J: TRBJ1-2
CDR3: CASSNSLAQETQYF; DNA: TGTGCCAGTAGCAACTCATTGGCCCAAGAGACCCAGTACTTC; size: NA; V: TRBV19; D: NA; J: TRBJ2-5
CDR3: CASSLSEGGKYF; DNA: TGTGCCAGCAGCTTATCCGAGGGGGGGAAGTACTTC; size: NA; V: TRBV7-2; D: NA; J: TRBJ2-7
CDR3: CASNLGGGQSIEQYF; DNA: TGCGCCAGCAACTTGGGTGGGGGACAGAGTATCGAGCAGTACTTC; size: NA; V: TRBV5-1; D: TRBD1; J: TRBJ2-7
CDR3: CASSYAVGTYRYGYTF; DNA: TGTGCCAGCAGTTATGCCGTAGGGACTTACCGATATGGCTACACCTTC; size: NA; V: TRBV6-2/TRBV6-3; D: NA; J: TRBJ1-2
CDR3: CASRQDRQGRYGYTF; DNA: TGTGCCAGCAGACAGGACCGACAGGGTCGCTATGGCTACACCTTC; size: once; V: TRBV28; D: TRBD1; J: TRBJ1-2
CDR3: CASSLVMGRGANPQETQYF; DNA: TGTGCCAGCAGTCTTGTTATGGGGCGGGGGGCCAATCCCCAAGAGACCCAGTACTTC; size: once; V: TRBV27; D: TRBD2; J: TRBJ2-5
CDR3: CASSPAGWTDTQYF; DNA: TGTGCCAGCAGCCCGGCGGGGTGGACAGATACGCAGTATTTT; size: NA; V: TRBV5-4; D: NA; J: TRBJ2-3
CDR3: CASSVGPSGGAYEQYF; DNA: TGTGCCAGCAGCGTAGGGCCTAGCGGGGGGGCCTACGAGCAGTACTTC; size: NA; V: TRBV9; D: TRBD2; J: TRBJ2-7
CDR3: CASSAPPWRGGHEQFF; DNA: TGTGCCAGCAGCGCCCCCCCTTGGCGGGGGGGTCATGAGCAGTTCTTC; size: NA; V: TRBV9; D: TRBD2; J: TRBJ2-1
CDR3: CAWSAVEKLFF; DNA: TGTGCCTGGAGTGCCGTTGAAAAACTGTTTTTT; size: NA; V: TRBV30; D: NA; J: TRBJ1-4
CDR3: CASSLSAPSRYGYTF; DNA: TGTGCCAGCAGTTTATCCGCCCCTAGTCGCTATGGCTACACCTTC; size: NA; V: TRBV27; D: NA; J: TRBJ1-2
CDR3: CASSRGQGFRETQYF; DNA: TGCGCCAGCAGCAGGGGACAGGGGTTTAGAGAGACCCAGTACTTC; size: NA; V: TRBV5-1; D: TRBD1; J: TRBJ2-5
CDR3: CASSYYRTDYNSPLHF; DNA: TGTGCCAGCAGTTACTACAGGACCGATTATAATTCACCCCTCCACTTT; size: NA; V: TRBV6-2/TRBV6-3; D: NA; J: TRBJ1-6
CDR3: CASSPGTANYGYTF; DNA: TGTGCCAGTAGTCCTGGGACGGCTAACTATGGCTACACCTTC; size: NA; V: TRBV19; D: NA; J: TRBJ1-2
CDR3: CASSNRGLNTEAFF; DNA: TGTGCCAGCAGTAACAGGGGGTTGAACACTGAAGCTTTCTTT; size: NA; V: TRBV28; D: TRBD1; J: TRBJ1-1
CDR3: CASSSLLRTPQQYF; DNA: TGTGCCAGCAGTTCCCTACTTAGGACCCCGCAGCAGTACTTC; size: NA; V: TRBV28; D: NA; J: TRBJ2-7
CDR3: CASSYGQTSNNSPLHF; DNA: TGTGCCAGCAGTTATGGGCAGACGTCTAATAATTCACCCCTCCACTTT; size: NA; V: TRBV6-5; D: NA; J: TRBJ1-6
CDR3: CASRIGTGQETQYF; DNA: TGTGCCAGCAGGATCGGGACAGGGCAAGAGACCCAGTACTTC; size: NA; V: TRBV5-5; D: TRBD1; J: TRBJ2-5
CDR3: CASSFMGPGTGLYF; DNA: TGTGCCAGCAGCTTTATGGGTCCCGGGACAGGGTTGTACTTC; size: NA; V: TRBV7-9; D: TRBD1; J: TRBJ2-7
CDR3: CASSFLDRKLTEAFF; DNA: TGTGCCAGCAGTTTTCTGGACAGAAAACTCACTGAAGCTTTCTTT; size: NA; V: TRBV28; D: NA; J: TRBJ1-1
CDR3: CASSQDRPSSYNSPLHF; DNA: TGTGCCAGCAGCCAGGACAGGCCGAGCTCCTATAATTCACCCCTCCACTTT; size: NA; V: TRBV7-2; D: TRBD1; J: TRBJ1-6
CDR3: CASSQDRGIGPQHF; DNA: TGCGCCAGCAGCCAAGATAGGGGGATAGGGCCCCAGCATTTT; size: NA; V: TRBV4-3; D: NA; J: TRBJ1-5
CDR3: CASSLAGEGQPQHF; DNA: TGCGCCAGCAGCTTGGCAGGGGAGGGACAGCCCCAGCATTTT; size: NA; V: TRBV5-1; D: NA; J: TRBJ1-5
CDR3: CASSLVTPRNTEAFF; DNA: TGTGCCAGCAGCTTGGTGACACCACGGAACACTGAAGCTTTCTTT; size: NA; V: TRBV5-6; D: NA; J: TRBJ1-1
CDR3: CASSPLAGEETQYF; DNA: TGTGCCAGCAGCCCATTAGCGGGGGAGGAGACCCAGTACTTC; size: NA; V: TRBV7-8; D: TRBD2; J: TRBJ2-5
CDR3: CASSRQRRTSTDTQYF; DNA: TGTGCCAGCAGCCGACAGCGCCGCACTAGCACAGATACGCAGTATTTT; size: NA; V: TRBV6-2/TRBV6-3; D: NA; J: TRBJ2-3
CDR3: CASSQVPAGQGNTEAFF; DNA: TGTGCCAGCAGCCAAGTACCCGCGGGACAGGGGAACACTGAAGCTTTCTTT; size: once; V: TRBV3-1/TRBV3-2; D: TRBD1; J: TRBJ1-1
CDR3: CSQGQGGELFF; DNA: TGCAGTCAGGGACAGGGCGGGGAGCTGTTTTTT; size: NA; V: TRBV29-1; D: TRBD1; J: TRBJ2-2
CDR3: CASSLGNRDNTEAFF; DNA: TGTGCCAGCAGCTTAGGAAACAGAGACAACACTGAAGCTTTCTTT; size: NA; V: TRBV7-9; D: NA; J: TRBJ1-1
CDR3: CASSWERGSYEQYF; DNA: TGTGCCAGCAGCTGGGAGCGGGGCTCCTACGAGCAGTACTTC; size: NA; V: TRBV7-9; D: TRBD2; J: TRBJ2-7